This T cell receptor (beta chain) originates from a study of cytomegalovirus exposure and HLA in healthy donors (dated by TCRdb to about 2017). Concerning the study at large: According to an earlier analysis of 550 to 700 of the donors, about 179 million T cells yielded 117 million unique TCR beta sequences and less than 300 Gb of sequence data. Donor age, sex, ethnicity and CMV serostatus were compiled alongside the repertoire data. A later genetic analysis used genome-wide SNP genotypes for about three fifths of the 666 donors, treating that subset as a discovery cohort. A later analysis re-examined previously published TCR beta repertoires from hundreds of donors and added high-resolution HLA genotyping to investigate patterns of TCR occurrence. The study combined high-throughput TCR immunosequencing, statistical association of individual TCRs with disease status, and machine learning to predict cytomegalovirus infection status. Rather than using new phenotypic data, the later analysis identified candidate immune exposures from TCR beta sequences and from how often those sequences occurred across donors. In addition to the first cohort of hundreds of subjects, a separate validation cohort of approximately 110 different subjects was used. Among the roughly 390 genotyped donors, approximately 81% belonged to the genetic ancestry cluster associated with self-reported Caucasian donors. All discovery cohort repertoires had been generated on a single sequencing platform. Approximately 300 gigabases of sequencing data and about 92 million unique TCR sequences made up an early release that covered about 640 HLA-typed donors. Using immunosequencing, the study profiled T cell repertoires from 666 subjects and related those repertoires to cytomegalovirus serostatus. An earlier analysis of 500 to 650 of the donors applied high-throughput TCR beta sequencing to assess whether each TCR beta V gene segment acted as functional or pseudogenic. HLA typing covered class I and class II loci at four-digit resolution. Typing coverage varied by locus: roughly 620-640 donors for A, B, C, DRB1 and DQB1; roughly 560 for DQA1; about 590 for DPA1; 450 to 480 for DPB1. On average, 235,054 unique TCR beta nucleotide sequences were sequenced per donor among about 400 genotyped donors of the cohort, with roughly 18% of those sequences being non-productive. Because of strong linkage in the cohort, four or five DR-DQ haplotypes were treated as single units for association and clustering. The study aimed to test whether signatures of past pathogen exposure could be identified by cataloging public T cell receptors.

Overall study outcomes, separate from this receptor: Correlated functional status among segregating V segments might reflect linkage disequilibrium, but an unknown experimental factor could not be ruled out. A further reported finding was that TCR beta sequences accurately predicted the HLA-A and HLA-B alleles for most subjects in the first cohort. Because some donors lacked HLA typing at each locus, the association tests relied only on the typed subset. Presence/absence analyses assumed roughly uniform sequencing depth across donors, an assumption that may not hold. Compared with equally common non-associated chains, HLA-associated TCR beta chains in a later analysis were more clonally expanded and had lower generation probabilities. The classifier was reported to diagnose cytomegalovirus status with high specificity and sensitivity in both the original cohort and the validation cohort. In vitro tests confirmed that a few of the cytomegalovirus-associated TCR beta chains recognize cytomegalovirus antigens. It was suggested by the authors that the approach could potentially be generalized to other disease states and immunological phenotypes. When HLA alleles, especially DR and DQ, strongly co-occurred, TCR associations were difficult to assign to individual alleles. Immune exposure information for the cohort was limited to CMV serostatus. Most TCR sequences were observed very rarely across donors, whereas some public TCRs were present in many individuals. Compared with the approximately 600-donor mean, donors in an Asian-associated ancestry cluster had fewer N-insertions in productive TCRs, according to a later genetic analysis. In a later genetic analysis, a missense DCLRE1C variant was associated with V-gene and J-gene trimming of TCR beta chains, and the association was replicated in an independent cohort. In a later analysis, around 17,000 TCR beta sequences were associated with specific HLA alleles at a false discovery rate of 0.05. Some 15 rarely observed V segments, including chromosome 9 orphons, were excluded from the earlier analysis of several hundred of the donors because counts were too low. A later analysis found that TCR association rates varied across HLA loci, with DRB1 alleles showing the most associated TCRs and HLA-C alleles the fewest. Broadly in line with IMGT annotations, most TCR beta V segments showed up in productive rearrangements about 87% or about 30% of the time in an earlier analysis of 450 to 600 of the donors. A group of highly shared sequence variants was considered likely to be a technical artifact of the sequencing pipeline. This cohort had only TCR beta chains sequenced, and the lack of alpha or paired-chain data limited which features could be detected. Several of the top co-occurrence clusters appeared to be linked to parvovirus B19, influenza, CMV and Epstein-Barr virus, according to a later analysis. The study listed approximately 160 TCR beta chains as associated with cytomegalovirus. Most CMV-associated TCR beta chains appeared to be HLA-restricted in a later analysis, and the HLA associations seemed to be driven largely by CMV exposure.

The receptor library was made with the immunoSEQ multiplex PCR assay. For the multiplex PCR, a mixture combining 60 forward primers for TCR Vbeta segments and 13 reverse primers for TCR Jbeta segments was used. A multiplex PCR assay on genomic DNA amplified the CDR3 region of rearranged TCR beta genes. On the Illumina HiSeq System, the amplified TCR beta libraries were sequenced as 87-base-pair reads. The authors' analysis ran thus. A later analysis counted about 80 million unique TCR beta chains across the 550 to 700 repertoires, and around 12 million of these chains were shared by at least two donors. Raw reads were error-corrected and collapsed into unique sequences with a nearest-neighbor algorithm that merged closely related sequences to remove PCR and sequencing errors. Alignment of CDR3 sequences to IMGT reference sequences was used to assign V, D and J gene segments. Each retained sequence needed at least a six-nucleotide match to both a V gene segment and a J gene segment. Rearrangements were classified as productive when the CDR3 lacked stop codons and remained in frame with V and J, and all other rearrangements were classified as non-productive. CDR3 was defined according to IMGT convention as the region running from the second conserved V-encoded cysteine to the conserved J-encoded phenylalanine. The earlier analysis of fewer than 700 of the donors excluded sequences that lacked an unambiguous match to a single V gene segment. An earlier analysis of some 610 of the donors called V segments functional above 56.7% productive rearrangements and segregating when the between-donor standard deviation exceeded 5%. A statistical classification framework was built for diagnosing cytomegalovirus status from the catalog of TCR beta chain sequences. A later analysis assigned V and J genes by comparing TCR nucleotide sequences with IMGT/GENE-DB human TR gene sequences. In a later analysis, CDR3 sequences and most-parsimonious VDJ recombination scenarios were assigned using the TCRdist pipeline. A later analysis defined each TCR beta chain by its CDR3 amino acid sequence plus V-gene family, and excluded reads lacking a unique V-gene family. A later analysis removed several hundred highly shared, low-generation-probability nucleotide sequences to deal with suspected cross-contamination and a sequencing artifact. In a later analysis, a clonal expansion index was calculated for each public chain from normalized within-repertoire ranks of inferred template counts. In a later analysis, generation probabilities were computed with a VDJ recombination model fitted to out-of-frame rearrangements, and the resulting probabilities were checked against IGoR. In a later analysis, TCR-TCR, TCR-HLA and TCR-CMV co-occurrence was scored with hypergeometric tests, and a repertoire-size bias correction was applied to TCR pairs. In a later analysis, false discovery rates were estimated by permuting HLA or CMV assignments 20 times. In a later analysis, co-occurring TCRs were grouped using DBSCAN, with TCRdist sequence similarity added in when clustering inside HLA-allele-positive subsets. Repertoires with fewer than 30,000 or more than 120,000 public chains were left out of co-occurrence clustering, as were a handful of repertoires with anomalous nucleotide sharing. Sourced from immuneACCESS, this table was stored by TCRdb with only in-frame sequences that have V and J called. A share of the clones is absent; for the studies checked, an unresolved V gene accounts for under half, and the remainder has no known explanation. From that table come the V and J calls and clone size; the DNA was used to work out D and trimming. This sample holds roughly 100,000 clones; around 74% were observed only once. The ten largest make up 8.5% to 10% of the sample.

A note on this clone: The specificity of this receptor is unknown. Base-call qualities are not available, and no considerably larger clone is one nucleotide away.

The cohort comprised approximately 700 healthy bone marrow donors. At the time of sampling, every cohort member was nominally healthy, though immune exposures that went unrecorded were likely present. The donor tested CMV seropositive, placing the donor among the 250 to 350 seropositive members of the cohort. Every donor gave a peripheral blood sample, and the peripheral blood mononuclear cells from that sample were used for TCR beta sequencing. The Qiagen DNeasy Blood Extraction Kit was used to extract genomic DNA from the blood cell samples. The source of this sequence is a woman aged 40 to 50 in good health and CMV-seropositive. The sequencing input was PBMCs.

The CDR3 protein sequence reads: CASSLGSGANSYEQYF. At the DNA level, the sequence is TGCGCCAGCAGCTTGGGTTCAGGGGCCAACTCCTACGAGCAGTACTTC. This receptor chain uses TRBV5-1 and TRBJ2-7, with a tentative D gene TRBD1 over 6 matching bases. CDR1 SGHRS and CDR2 YFSETQ were looked up in the germline V gene. There are 16 amino acids in the CDR3, from cysteine to phenylalanine inclusive. Only CDR3 DNA is held: 48 bases, read in frame from base 1. V gives up 0 bases and J gives up 0 bases, and the segment between their germline ends measures 13 bases.